This T cell receptor (beta chain) was recovered during a study of blood T cell repertoires in COVID-19. The wider study: Acute-phase and convalescent COVID-19 samples originated in the United States, Italy and Spain. PBMCs, B-cell-depleted T cells, or T cells provided the cDNA or gDNA that made up the material.

CDR3 size: 15 residues. Germline V lookup: CDR1 SGDLS, CDR2 YYNGEE. The V segment lost 7 bases and the J segment 5 bases; nucleotides outside the gene matches: 5. Authors' data handling: From reference gene primer amplification, estimates of nucleated cell counts were derived. Only in-frame clones appear in the TCRdb table, and some are missing; sequencing was by immunoSEQ multiplex PCR. V and J calls and clone size are as listed in that table; D and trimming were resolved from the DNA. The table has 200,000 to 300,000 clones, over 70% seen once. Sequenced material: peripheral blood. The chain has TRBV9 and TRBJ2-2, with 13 bases aligning to TRBD2. This TCR derives from a man aged 35 to 55 with acute or convalescent COVID-19. DNA for the CDR3: TGTGCCAGCGGCGGACTAGCGGGAGATACCGGGGAGCTGTTTTTT. Its protein is CASGGLAGDTGELFF.